The clone carrying this T cell receptor (beta chain) was counted many times. This record comes from a study of T cells in Graves' hyperthyroidism and ophthalmopathy. Regions amplified from RNA transcripts were the TCR beta CDR3 regions. The TCR CDR3 first-round RT-PCR relied on the HTBI primer set. TCRdb fed the multiplex PCR reads into MiXCR, producing one record per CDR3 protein. The repertoire includes around 520,000 distinct CDR3 sequences, approximately 14% of them detected once, and around 17% sits in the top ten. Germline CDR1 reads SGHAT; CDR2 reads FQNNGV. Trimming stripped 5 bases from V and 0 bases from J, with 7 bases between. The CDR3 loop spans 13 amino acids.

Sequencing input: blood. V gene TRBV11-2 combines with J gene TRBJ1-1; D unclear. This clonotype was sampled from a woman aged 18-29 years with Graves' hyperthyroidism. Here the CDR3 DNA reads TGTGCCAGCAGCACCCCACTGAACACTGAAGCTTTCTTT. Protein sequence: CASSTPLNTEAFF.